This T cell receptor (beta chain) was recovered during a study of blood T cell repertoires in COVID-19. Study information: Sample material is recorded as cDNA or gDNA derived from T cells, B-cell-depleted T cells, or PBMCs.

This CDR3 is built from 15 residues. V was clipped by 4 bases and J by 4 bases; unmatched bases: 5. Germline lookup yields CDR1 LNHNV and CDR2 YYDKDF (reference sequence). In the source study's methods: Reference gene primers were amplified, and this amplification served to estimate nucleated cell counts. Some clones are missing from TCRdb's copy, which holds only in-frame ones; the method was immunoSEQ multiplex PCR. V and J calls and clone size are as listed in that table; D and trimming were resolved from the DNA. The sample lists some 90,000 clones; approximately 85% were seen once. The TCR sequence derives from a human donor in a cohort sampled during active COVID-19. The genes are TRBV15 and TRBJ1-4; 8 bases are a match to TRBD1. The sample consisted of peripheral blood. The CDR3: CATSNIDRGNEKLFF. DNA of the CDR3: TGTGCCACCAGCAATATTGACAGGGGTAATGAAAAACTGTTTTTT.